The rows below give T cell receptor beta chains drawn from one sample of a study of cytomegalovirus exposure and HLA in healthy donors. The protocol was immunoSEQ multiplex PCR, while the TCRdb copy is restricted to in-frame clones and leaves out a portion. Among 100,000 or so clones listed, 75% to 85% were seen once. Sample: PBMCs. The receptors shown here come from a man aged 30 to 45 in good health and CMV-seronegative. CDR3s include the opening cysteine and the closing phenylalanine or tryptophan. A D gene is named only where the DNA matches it firmly. Rows give clone size only sometimes, using once, few, many, or a class for an expanded clone.

D gene	J gene	V gene	clone size	CDR3 DNA	CDR3 protein
-	TRBJ2-3	TRBV7-2	-	TGTGCCAGCAGCTTAGGCGGGGCAGATACGCAGTATTTT	CASSLGGADTQYF
TRBD1	TRBJ1-1	TRBV28	-	TGTGCCAGCAGCCGAGGACAGGGATTGAACACTGAAGCTTTCTTT	CASSRGQGLNTEAFF
TRBD1	TRBJ1-5	TRBV28	few	TGTGCCAGCACACCGGGACAGTTTAGCAATCAGCCCCAGCATTTT	CASTPGQFSNQPQHF
-	TRBJ1-1	TRBV2	-	TGTGCCAGCAGTGAAGGGGCGGGGGGGAACACTGAAGCTTTCTTT	CASSEGAGGNTEAFF
-	TRBJ1-1	TRBV10-2	-	TGCGCCAGCAGTGAGTCGGGGCGCACTGAAGCTTTCTTT	CASSESGRTEAFF
-	TRBJ2-7	TRBV7-2	-	TGTGCCAGCAGCTTAAATTGGCAGGGCCGCGAGCAGTACTTC	CASSLNWQGREQYF
TRBD1	TRBJ1-1	TRBV4-1	-	TGCGCCAGCAGCAAACAGGGGGCGGGAGAAGCTTTCTTT	CASSKQGAGEAFF
TRBD1	TRBJ1-2	TRBV7-9	few	TGTGCCAGCAGCCAGGGAGACAGGGCTGGCTACACCTTC	CASSQGDRAGYTF
-	TRBJ1-1	TRBV7-9	-	TGTGCCCACGCTCGGGGGGCCGACACTGAAGCTTTCTTT	CAHARGADTEAFF
-	TRBJ2-7	TRBV9	-	TGTGCCAGCAGCCCCCAGGGCTGGAACGAGCAGTACTTC	CASSPQGWNEQYF
-	TRBJ2-7	TRBV5-1	-	TGCGCCAGCAGCAGCGGGGGACAGGGCATCTACGAGCAGTACTTC	CASSSGGQGIYEQYF
TRBD2	TRBJ2-1	TRBV7-9	few	TGTGCCAGCAGCTTCAGCGGGGACTACAATGAGCAGTTCTTC	CASSFSGDYNEQFF
TRBD2	TRBJ2-7	TRBV7-9	few	TGTGCCAGCAGCCCGACTAGCGGGGGCCCCTACGAGCAGTACTTC	CASSPTSGGPYEQYF
TRBD1	TRBJ1-2	TRBV9	once	TGTGCCAGCAGCCTTGGGACAGGGGGCAGCTATGGCTACACCTTC	CASSLGTGGSYGYTF
TRBD2	TRBJ2-2	TRBV6-1	-	TGTGCCAGCAGTGAGGCCGGGAGGGACGCCGGGGAGCTGTTTTTT	CASSEAGRDAGELFF
-	TRBJ2-1	TRBV28	-	TGTGCCACCCTATCGAGCTCCTACAATGAGCAGTTCTTC	CATLSSSYNEQFF
-	TRBJ1-1	TRBV30	-	TGTGCCTGGAGGGACCCAAAGGGGACTGAAGCTTTCTTT	CAWRDPKGTEAFF
-	TRBJ2-7	TRBV5-5	few	TGTGCCAGCAGCACAGGTGACAGGACCTACGAGCAGTACTTC	CASSTGDRTYEQYF
TRBD2	TRBJ2-5	TRBV18	-	TGTGCCAGCTCACCGACGAGGGAGGGACAAGAGACCCAGTACTTC	CASSPTREGQETQYF
-	TRBJ2-7	TRBV13	once	TGTGCCAGCAGCTTAGCAGTGACTACTTACTACGAGCAGTACTTC	CASSLAVTTYYEQYF
-	TRBJ1-2	TRBV30	-	TGTGCCTGGAGTGTAACAGGGACGATGGGAGGCTACACCTTC	CAWSVTGTMGGYTF
TRBD2	TRBJ2-4	TRBV5-8	few	TGTGCCAGCAGCTATCGCGGGGGGAACATTCAGTACTTC	CASSYRGGNIQYF
TRBD2	TRBJ2-1	TRBV2	-	TGTGCCACCCCCAGGCGGGGGGCATACAATGAGCAGTTCTTC	CATPRRGAYNEQFF
TRBD2	TRBJ2-5	TRBV5-1	-	TGCGCCAGCAGTCGGGGACTAGCGGACCAAGAGACCCAGTACTTC	CASSRGLADQETQYF
TRBD2	TRBJ2-6	TRBV4-2	-	TGTGCCAGCAACGAGCGGGAATCCCCTGGGGCCAACGTCCTGACTTTC	CASNERESPGANVLTF
-	TRBJ2-7	TRBV5-5	-	TGTGCCAGCAGCTTTGGGCAAAGTGTCGACGAGCAGTACTTC	CASSFGQSVDEQYF
TRBD2	TRBJ2-7	TRBV11-2	-	TGTGCCAGCAGCTTAGGTTTAGCGGGTCCGTCCTACGAGCAGTACTTC	CASSLGLAGPSYEQYF
-	TRBJ2-1	TRBV4-2	-	TGTGCCAGCAGCCAAGGCGGAGGCTACAATGAGCAGTTCTTC	CASSQGGGYNEQFF
-	TRBJ2-1	TRBV6-5	-	TGTGCCAGCAGCCCGCGGAGGGCCAATGAGCAGTTCTTC	CASSPRRANEQFF
-	TRBJ1-2	TRBV5-1	once	TGCGCCAGCAGCTTGAGGCAGGGTGGCGGCTACACCTTC	CASSLRQGGGYTF
TRBD1	TRBJ1-2	TRBV7-2	-	TGTGCCAGCAGCTCCGGACAGGGTATCGATGGCTACACCTTC	CASSSGQGIDGYTF
TRBD2	TRBJ2-1	TRBV6-6	-	TGTGCCAGCAGTTCTAGCGGGTCATCCTACAATGAGCAGTTCTTC	CASSSSGSSYNEQFF
-	TRBJ2-7	TRBV10-3	many	TGTGCCATCAGTAACGGAGGGGTCTACGAGCAGTACTTC	CAISNGGVYEQYF
-	TRBJ1-2	TRBV6-1	-	TGTGCCAGCAGTCATACAGGGAACCATGGCTACACCTTC	CASSHTGNHGYTF
TRBD1	TRBJ2-7	TRBV7-2	-	TGTGCCAGCAGCTTAGGGACAGGCGCTATCAACGAGCAGTACTTC	CASSLGTGAINEQYF
-	TRBJ1-1	TRBV15	-	TGTGCCACCAGCAGACCGGAGACAGCCGAAGCTTTCTTT	CATSRPETAEAFF
TRBD1	TRBJ2-1	TRBV5-1	-	TGCGCCAGCAGCTTTGGACAGGGGGCCCACGATGAGCAGTTCTTC	CASSFGQGAHDEQFF
TRBD1	TRBJ1-6	TRBV6-5	-	TGTGCCAGCAGTTACTCTCGGACAGGGACCTCACCCCTCCACTTT	CASSYSRTGTSPLHF
TRBD2	TRBJ2-5	TRBV19	-	TGTGCCAGTAGTGCCGGGACTAGTGTTGGAGAGACCCAGTACTTC	CASSAGTSVGETQYF
-	TRBJ1-1	TRBV9	-	TGTGCCAGCAGCGGCGGGGGGTCGGCTGAAGCTTTCTTT	CASSGGGSAEAFF
-	TRBJ1-4	TRBV5-1	few	TGCGCCAGCAGTCTCGACACCAATGAAAAACTGTTTTTT	CASSLDTNEKLFF
-	TRBJ2-7	TRBV5-1	-	TGCGCCAGCAGCGGAGGGGGCTTAGTAAGAAGCGAGCAGTACTTC	CASSGGGLVRSEQYF
TRBD2	TRBJ2-7	TRBV29-1	once	TGCAGCGTTTCTGGGGGGGGACTAGCCTACGAGCAGTACTTC	CSVSGGGLAYEQYF
TRBD2	TRBJ2-5	TRBV4-2	-	TGTGCCAGCAGCCAAGAGCTAGCGGGAGGCTGGGAGACCCAGTACTTC	CASSQELAGGWETQYF
-	TRBJ1-6	TRBV5-4	-	TGTGCCAGCAGCCCCGGCCTGACAGGAAGTCATAATTCACCCCTCCACTTT	CASSPGLTGSHNSPLHF
TRBD1	TRBJ1-2	TRBV5-1	-	TGCGCCAGCAGCTTGAGGACAGGGCGAGATGGCTACACCTTC	CASSLRTGRDGYTF
TRBD1	TRBJ1-3	TRBV19	-	TGTGCCAGTAGCCGGACAGGGGTTGCATCTGGAAACACCATATATTTT	CASSRTGVASGNTIYF
-	TRBJ1-6	TRBV19	-	TGTGCCAGTAGTACCGGAGTGAAGAATTCACCCCTCCACTTT	CASSTGVKNSPLHF
TRBD1	TRBJ1-3	TRBV5-6	-	TGTGCCAGCAGCTTCCGGACAGGTGGGGGAAACACCATATATTTT	CASSFRTGGGNTIYF
-	TRBJ1-2	TRBV18	-	TGTGCCAGCTCACCACCAAGGCAGGGTCATGGCTACACCTTC	CASSPPRQGHGYTF
TRBD1	TRBJ2-5	TRBV5-1	-	TGCGCCAGCAGCTTCGGGGACAGACTTTCCCAAGAGACCCAGTACTTC	CASSFGDRLSQETQYF
TRBD1	TRBJ2-7	TRBV18	-	TGTGCCAGCTCAACGGACAGGGATTTTTCCTACGAGCAGTACTTC	CASSTDRDFSYEQYF
-	TRBJ2-3	TRBV5-1	-	TGCGCCAGCAGCTTGGTAGTAGCGGGCACAGATACGCAGTATTTT	CASSLVVAGTDTQYF
-	TRBJ1-1	TRBV5-1	few	TGCGCCAGCAGCTTGGCCATGGACAGCAGAGTTAACACTGAAGCTTTCTTT	CASSLAMDSRVNTEAFF
-	TRBJ1-2	TRBV6-5	once	TGTGCCAGCAGTCCTTCAGGGATCTATGGCTACACCTTC	CASSPSGIYGYTF
TRBD1	TRBJ2-2	TRBV19	-	TGTGCCAGTAGTATCAGACAGGGGCCCGGGGAGCTGTTTTTT	CASSIRQGPGELFF
-	TRBJ2-3	TRBV6-6	once	TGTGCCAGCAGGCCGGGACTTCCCTTGGATACGCAGTATTTT	CASRPGLPLDTQYF
TRBD2	TRBJ2-5	TRBV11-2	once	TGTGCCAGCAGCAAATACCTTAGCGGGAGAAACCAAGAGACCCAGTACTTC	CASSKYLSGRNQETQYF
TRBD2	TRBJ2-5	TRBV7-7	-	TGTGCCAGCAGCTTAGGGAGGACTAGCGGGAGAGGTATCCAAGAGACCCAGTACTTC	CASSLGRTSGRGIQETQYF